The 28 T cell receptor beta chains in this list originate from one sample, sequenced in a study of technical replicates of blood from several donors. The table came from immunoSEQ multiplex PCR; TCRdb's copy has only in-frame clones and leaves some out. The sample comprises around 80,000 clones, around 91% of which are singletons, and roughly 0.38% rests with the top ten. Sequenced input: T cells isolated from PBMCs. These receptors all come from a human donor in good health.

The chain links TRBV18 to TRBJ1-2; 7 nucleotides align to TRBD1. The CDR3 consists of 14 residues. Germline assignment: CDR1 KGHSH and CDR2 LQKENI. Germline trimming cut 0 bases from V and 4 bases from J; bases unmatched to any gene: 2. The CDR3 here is CASSPPGTAYGYTF. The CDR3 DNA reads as TGTGCCAGCTCACCACCCGGGACAGCCTATGGCTACACCTTC.

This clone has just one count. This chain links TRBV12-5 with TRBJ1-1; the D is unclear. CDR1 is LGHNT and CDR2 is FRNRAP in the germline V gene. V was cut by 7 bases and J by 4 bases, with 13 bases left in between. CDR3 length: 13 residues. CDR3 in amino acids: CASVNGQFTEAFF. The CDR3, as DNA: TGTGCTAGTGTTAATGGGCAATTCACTGAAGCTTTCTTT.

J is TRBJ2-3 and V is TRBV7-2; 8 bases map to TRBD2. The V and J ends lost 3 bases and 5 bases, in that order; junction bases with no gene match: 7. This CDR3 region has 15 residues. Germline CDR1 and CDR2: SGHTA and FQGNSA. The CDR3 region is CASSFWREEIDTQYF. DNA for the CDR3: TGTGCCAGCAGCTTCTGGCGGGAGGAGATAGATACGCAGTATTTT. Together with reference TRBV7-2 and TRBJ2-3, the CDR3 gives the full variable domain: GAGVSQSPSNKVTEKGKDVELRCDPISGHTALYWYRQSLGQGLEFLIYFQGNSAPDKSGLPSDRFSAERTGGSVSTLTIQRTQQEDSAVYLCASSFWREEIDTQYFGPGTRLTVL.

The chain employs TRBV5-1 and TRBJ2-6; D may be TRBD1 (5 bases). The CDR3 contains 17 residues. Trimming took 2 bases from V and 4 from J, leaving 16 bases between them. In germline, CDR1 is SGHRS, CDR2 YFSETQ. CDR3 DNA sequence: TGCGCCAGCAGCTTCCAGGGTATGAGGACCGGGGCCAACGTCCTGACTTTC. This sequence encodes CASSFQGMRTGANVLTF. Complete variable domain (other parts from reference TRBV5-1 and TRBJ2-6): KAGVTQTPRYLIKTRGQQVTLSCSPISGHRSVSWYQQTPGQGLQFLFEYFSETQRNKGNFPGRFSGRQFSNSRSEMNVSTLELGDSALYLCASSFQGMRTGANVLTFGAGSRLTVL.

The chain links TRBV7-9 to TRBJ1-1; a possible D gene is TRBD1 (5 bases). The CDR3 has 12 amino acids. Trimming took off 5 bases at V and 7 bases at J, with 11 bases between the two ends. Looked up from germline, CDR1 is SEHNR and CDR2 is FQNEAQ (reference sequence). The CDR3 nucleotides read TGTGCCAGCAGCCCTGGACACTATGAAGCTTTCTTT. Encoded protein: CASSPGHYEAFF.

The CDR3 DNA reads as TGTGCCAGCAGCTCAACCTTCGACACAACCTACGAGCAGTACTTC. Protein product: CASSSTFDTTYEQYF. The chain employs TRBV7-2 and TRBJ2-7; D unresolved. The CDR3 is 15 amino acids. From germline, CDR1 is SGHTA and CDR2 FQGNSA. Trimming took 4 bases from V and 2 from J, leaving 15 bases between them.

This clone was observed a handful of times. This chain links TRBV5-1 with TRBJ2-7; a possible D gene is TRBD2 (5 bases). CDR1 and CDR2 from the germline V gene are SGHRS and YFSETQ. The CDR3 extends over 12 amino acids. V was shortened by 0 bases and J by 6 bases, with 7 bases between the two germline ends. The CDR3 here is CASSLGGFEQYF. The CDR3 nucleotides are TGCGCCAGCAGCTTGGGCGGGTTCGAGCAGTACTTC.

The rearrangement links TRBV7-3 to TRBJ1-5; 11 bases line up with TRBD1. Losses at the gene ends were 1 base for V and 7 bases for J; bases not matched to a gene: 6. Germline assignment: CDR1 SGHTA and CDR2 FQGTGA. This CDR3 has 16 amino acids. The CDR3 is CASSLNRTGGVQPQHF. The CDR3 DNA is TGTGCCAGCAGCTTAAATAGGACAGGGGGCGTACAGCCCCAGCATTTT.

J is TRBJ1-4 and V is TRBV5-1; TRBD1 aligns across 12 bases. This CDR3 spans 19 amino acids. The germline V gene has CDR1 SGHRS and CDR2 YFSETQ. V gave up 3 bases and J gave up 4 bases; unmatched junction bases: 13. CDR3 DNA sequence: TGCGCCAGCAGCTCCCCATTAACAGGGACAGGGGGCCGTAATGAAAAACTGTTTTTT. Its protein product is CASSSPLTGTGGRNEKLFF. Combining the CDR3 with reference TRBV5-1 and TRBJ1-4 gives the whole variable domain KAGVTQTPRYLIKTRGQQVTLSCSPISGHRSVSWYQQTPGQGLQFLFEYFSETQRNKGNFPGRFSGRQFSNSRSEMNVSTLELGDSALYLCASSSPLTGTGGRNEKLFFGSGTQLSVL.

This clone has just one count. In DNA, the CDR3 is TGTGCCAGCAGTGAATGGGGACAGGGGACTGCCATATATTTT. It yields the protein CASSEWGQGTAIYF. This chain links TRBV2 with TRBJ1-3; 10 bases map to TRBD1. V trimming: 2 bases; J trimming: 11 bases; junction bases outside the gene matches: 6. Per the germline V gene, CDR1 is SNHLY and CDR2 is FYNNEI. The CDR3 runs 14 residues.

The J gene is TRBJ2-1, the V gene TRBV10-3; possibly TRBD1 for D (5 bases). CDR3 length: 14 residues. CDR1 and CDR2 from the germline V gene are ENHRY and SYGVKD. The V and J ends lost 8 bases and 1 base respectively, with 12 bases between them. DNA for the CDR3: TGTGCCATCCGATCCCAGGGATCCTACAATGAGCAGTTCTTC. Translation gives CAIRSQGSYNEQFF.

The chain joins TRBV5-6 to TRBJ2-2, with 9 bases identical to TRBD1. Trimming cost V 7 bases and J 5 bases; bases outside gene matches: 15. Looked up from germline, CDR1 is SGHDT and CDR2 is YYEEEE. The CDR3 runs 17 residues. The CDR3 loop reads CASLSSGTGSRTGELFF. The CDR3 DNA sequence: TGTGCCAGCTTGAGTTCCGGGACAGGGAGTCGGACCGGGGAGCTGTTTTTT. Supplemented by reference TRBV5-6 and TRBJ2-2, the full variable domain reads DAGVTQSPTHLIKTRGQQVTLRCSPKSGHDTVSWYQQALGQGPQFIFQYYEEEERQRGNFPDRFSGHQFPNYSSELNVNALLLGDSALYLCASLSSGTGSRTGELFFGEGSRLTVL.

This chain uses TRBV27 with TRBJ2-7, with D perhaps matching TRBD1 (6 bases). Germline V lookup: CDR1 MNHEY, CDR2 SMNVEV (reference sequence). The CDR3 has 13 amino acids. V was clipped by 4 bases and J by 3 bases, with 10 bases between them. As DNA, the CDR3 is TGTGCCAGCAGTTGGGGGCAGGGCTACGAGCAGTACTTC. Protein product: CASSWGQGYEQYF.

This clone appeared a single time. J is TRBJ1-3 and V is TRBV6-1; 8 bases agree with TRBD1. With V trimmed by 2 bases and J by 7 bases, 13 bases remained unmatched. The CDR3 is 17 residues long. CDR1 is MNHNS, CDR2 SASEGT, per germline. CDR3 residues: CASSEPPGQGGKNTIYF. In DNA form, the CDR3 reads TGTGCCAGCAGTGAACCCCCCGGACAGGGAGGAAAGAACACCATATATTTT.

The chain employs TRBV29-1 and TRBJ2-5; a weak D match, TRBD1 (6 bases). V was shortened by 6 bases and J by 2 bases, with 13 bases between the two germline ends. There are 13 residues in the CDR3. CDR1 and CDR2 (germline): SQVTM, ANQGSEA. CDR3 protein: CSVLGAAQETQYF. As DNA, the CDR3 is TGCAGCGTCCTGGGGGCAGCGCAAGAGACCCAGTACTTC.

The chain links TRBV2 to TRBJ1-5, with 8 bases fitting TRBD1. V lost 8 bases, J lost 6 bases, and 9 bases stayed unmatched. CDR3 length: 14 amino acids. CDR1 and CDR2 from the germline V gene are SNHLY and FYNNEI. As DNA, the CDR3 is TGTGCCAGCGGCCAGGACAGGGAGATTCAGCCCCAGCATTTT. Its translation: CASGQDREIQPQHF.

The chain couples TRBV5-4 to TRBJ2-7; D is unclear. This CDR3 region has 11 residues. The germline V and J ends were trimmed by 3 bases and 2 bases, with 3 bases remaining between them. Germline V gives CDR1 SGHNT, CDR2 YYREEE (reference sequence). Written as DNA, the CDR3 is TGTGCCAGCAGCTCCGCCTACGAGCAGTACTTC. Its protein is CASSSAYEQYF.

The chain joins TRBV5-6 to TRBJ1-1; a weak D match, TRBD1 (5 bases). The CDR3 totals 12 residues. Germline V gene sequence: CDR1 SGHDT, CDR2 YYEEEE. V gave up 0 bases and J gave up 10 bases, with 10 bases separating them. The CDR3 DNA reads TGTGCCAGCAGCTTGGTGGGGGAGGGAGCTTTCTTT. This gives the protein CASSLVGEGAFF. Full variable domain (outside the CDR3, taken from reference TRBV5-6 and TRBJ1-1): DAGVTQSPTHLIKTRGQQVTLRCSPKSGHDTVSWYQQALGQGPQFIFQYYEEEERQRGNFPDRFSGHQFPNYSSELNVNALLLGDSALYLCASSLVGEGAFFGQGTRLTVV.

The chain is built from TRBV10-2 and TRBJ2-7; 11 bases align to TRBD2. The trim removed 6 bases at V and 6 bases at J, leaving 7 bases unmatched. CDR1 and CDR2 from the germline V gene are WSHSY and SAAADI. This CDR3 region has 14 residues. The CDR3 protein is CASRLAGEYSEQYF. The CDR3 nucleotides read TGCGCCAGCAGACTAGCGGGAGAATATTCCGAGCAGTACTTC.

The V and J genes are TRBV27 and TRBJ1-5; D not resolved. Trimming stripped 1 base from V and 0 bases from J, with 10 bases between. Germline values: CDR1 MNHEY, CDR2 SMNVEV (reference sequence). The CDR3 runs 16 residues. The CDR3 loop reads CASSLWAGDSNQPQHF. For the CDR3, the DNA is TGTGCCAGCAGTTTATGGGCAGGTGATAGCAATCAGCCCCAGCATTTT.

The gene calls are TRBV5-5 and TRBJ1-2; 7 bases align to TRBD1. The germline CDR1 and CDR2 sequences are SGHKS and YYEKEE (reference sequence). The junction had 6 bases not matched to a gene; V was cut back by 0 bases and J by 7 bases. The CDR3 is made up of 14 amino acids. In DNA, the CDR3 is TGTGCCAGCAGCTTGGTACAGGGGATCGTTGGCTACACCTTC. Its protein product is CASSLVQGIVGYTF. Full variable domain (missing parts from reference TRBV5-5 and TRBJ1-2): DAGVTQSPTHLIKTRGQQVTLRCSPISGHKSVSWYQQVLGQGPQFIFQYYEKEERGRGNFPDRFSARQFPNYSSELNVNALLLGDSALYLCASSLVQGIVGYTFGSGTRLTVV.

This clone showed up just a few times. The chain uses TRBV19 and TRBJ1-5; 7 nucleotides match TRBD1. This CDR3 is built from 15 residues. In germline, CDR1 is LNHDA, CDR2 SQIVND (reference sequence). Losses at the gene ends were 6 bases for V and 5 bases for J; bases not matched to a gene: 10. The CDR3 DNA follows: TGTGCCAGTAGCCCGACAGGGCAGGGCGATCAGCCCCAGCATTTT. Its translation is CASSPTGQGDQPQHF.

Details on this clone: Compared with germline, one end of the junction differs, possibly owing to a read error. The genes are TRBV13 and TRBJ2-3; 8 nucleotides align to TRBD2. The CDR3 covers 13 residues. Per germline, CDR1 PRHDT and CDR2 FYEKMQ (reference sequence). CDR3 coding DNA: TGTGCCAGCAGCTCGGATTTAGGACTAGCCCTTCATTTT. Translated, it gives CASSSDLGLALHF. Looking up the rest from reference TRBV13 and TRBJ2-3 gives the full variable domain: AAGVIQSPRHLIKEKRETATLKCYPIPRHDTVYWYQQGPGQDPQFLISFYEKMQSDKGSIPDRFSAQQFSDYHSELNMSSLELGDSALYFCASSSDLGLALHFGPGTRLTVL.

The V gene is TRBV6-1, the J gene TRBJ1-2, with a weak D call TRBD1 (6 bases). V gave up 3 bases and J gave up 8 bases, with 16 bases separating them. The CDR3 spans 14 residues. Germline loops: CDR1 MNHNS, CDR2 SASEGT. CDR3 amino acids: CASSEVNTGWGYTF. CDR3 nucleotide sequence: TGTGCCAGCAGTGAGGTCAACACAGGGTGGGGCTACACCTTC.

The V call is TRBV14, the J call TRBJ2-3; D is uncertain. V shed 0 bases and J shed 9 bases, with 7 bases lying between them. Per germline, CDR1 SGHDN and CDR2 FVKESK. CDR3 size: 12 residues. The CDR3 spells CASSQDWRTQYF. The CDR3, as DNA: TGTGCCAGCAGCCAAGACTGGCGGACGCAGTATTTT.

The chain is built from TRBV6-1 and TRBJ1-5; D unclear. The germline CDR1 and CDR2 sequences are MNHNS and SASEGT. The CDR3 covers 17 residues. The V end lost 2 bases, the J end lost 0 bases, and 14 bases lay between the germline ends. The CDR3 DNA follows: TGTGCCAGCAGTGAACGGAGGCAACAATATAGCAATCAGCCCCAGCATTTT. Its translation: CASSERRQQYSNQPQHF.

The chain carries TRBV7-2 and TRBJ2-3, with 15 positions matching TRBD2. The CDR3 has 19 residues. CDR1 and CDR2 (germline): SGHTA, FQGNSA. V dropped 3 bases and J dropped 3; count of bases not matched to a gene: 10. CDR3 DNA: TGTGCCAGCAGCTTCTCGCGACCCGGGACTAGCGGGAGGACAGATACGCAGTATTTT. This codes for CASSFSRPGTSGRTDTQYF.

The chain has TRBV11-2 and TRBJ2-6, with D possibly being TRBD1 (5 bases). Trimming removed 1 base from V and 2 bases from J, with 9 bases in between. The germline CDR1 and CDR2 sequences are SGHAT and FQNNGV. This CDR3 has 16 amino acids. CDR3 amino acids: CASSLGAGTGANVLTF. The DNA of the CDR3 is TGTGCCAGCAGCTTAGGGGCAGGGACTGGGGCCAACGTCCTGACTTTC.